Shown below are 20 T cell receptor beta chains from a single sample sequenced in a study of blood T cell repertoires in COVID-19 (dated by TCRdb to the early 2020s). Library preparation employed the immunoSEQ multiplex PCR assay. The immuneACCESS repertoire file appears here via TCRdb, limited to in-frame rearrangements. These files lack a portion of the clones; in checked studies, under half of the deficit traces to unresolved V genes, and the cause of the others is not known. This sample comprises 310,000 or so clones, around 84% of them detected only once. The top ten hold roughly 1.3% of the sample. The source material was peripheral blood. The receptors originated from a man aged 65-85 years with acute or convalescent COVID-19.

The chain uses TRBV15 and TRBJ2-3, with TRBD2 matching 10 bases. CDR1 and CDR2 (germline): LNHNV, YYDKDF (reference sequence). The trim removed 3 bases at V and 2 bases at J, leaving 5 bases unmatched. There are 16 residues in the CDR3. The CDR3 spells CATSSVLAGDTDTQYF. The CDR3, as DNA: TGTGCCACCAGCAGTGTCCTAGCGGGAGACACAGATACGCAGTATTTT.

The rearrangement uses TRBV6-2 or TRBV6-3 and TRBJ2-2; 9 nucleotides agree with TRBD2. Germline CDR1 MNHEY, CDR2 SVGEGT. Germline trimming cut 2 bases from V and 1 base from J; bases unmatched to any gene: 5. CDR3 size: 17 residues. CDR3: CASSYASGGLNTGELFF. Here the CDR3 DNA reads TGTGCCAGCAGTTACGCGAGCGGGGGGCTGAACACCGGGGAGCTGTTTTTT.

The CDR3: CASSLLAGGTDTQYF. CDR3 nucleotides: TGTGCCAGCAGCTTATTAGCGGGGGGCACAGATACGCAGTATTTT. The chain has TRBV7-8 and TRBJ2-3; 9 bases are shared with TRBD2. There are 15 residues in the CDR3. V dropped 2 bases and J dropped 1; count of bases not matched to a gene: 1. Germline V gene lookup returns CDR1 SGHVS and CDR2 FQNEAQ.

This clone was detected only a few times. This sequence joins TRBV6-5 and TRBJ2-7, with D perhaps TRBD2 (5 bases). The germline V gene encodes CDR1 MNHEY and CDR2 SVGAGI. The germline V and J ends were trimmed by 3 bases and 3 bases, with 18 bases remaining between them. This CDR3 has 16 amino acids. CDR3 sequence reads: CASSYGSTNLDYEQYF. The CDR3, as DNA: TGTGCCAGCAGTTATGGGAGCACAAACCTAGACTACGAGCAGTACTTC.

The gene calls are TRBV9 and TRBJ2-2, with a tentative D call TRBD2 (6 bases). The germline V and J ends were trimmed by 0 bases and 7 bases, with 13 bases remaining between them. This CDR3 contains 15 residues. Germline V gene sequence: CDR1 SGDLS, CDR2 YYNGEE. CDR3: CASSVVPGEDGELFF. The CDR3 DNA is TGTGCCAGCAGCGTAGTTCCGGGAGAGGACGGGGAGCTGTTTTTT.

This clone was found once. The chain uses TRBV5-1 and TRBJ1-3, with TRBD1 identical over 7 bases. Trimming removed 7 bases from V and 0 bases from J; junction bases left unmatched: 4. The CDR3 spans 14 residues. Germline values: CDR1 SGHRS, CDR2 YFSETQ. CDR3 protein: CASRQGGSGNTIYF. The CDR3 DNA sequence: TGCGCCAGCCGCCAGGGGGGCTCTGGAAACACCATATATTTT.

V and J are TRBV9 and TRBJ1-1, with TRBD1 matching 8 bases. Unmatched junction bases numbered 5, after V lost 3 bases and J lost 1 base. This CDR3 has 15 amino acids. Germline V gives CDR1 SGDLS, CDR2 YYNGEE. Here the CDR3 DNA reads TGTGCCAGCAGCGCTCCCGGGACAGGGAACACTGAAGCTTTCTTT. Its translation: CASSAPGTGNTEAFF.

Points on this clone: The same CDR3 also results from other DNA sequences found in this sample. The chain has TRBV5-1 and TRBJ2-3; 10 bases map to TRBD2. This CDR3 has 16 residues. CDR1 and CDR2 from the germline V gene are SGHRS and YFSETQ. V was pared by 0 bases and J by 3 bases, with 4 bases of the junction left unmatched. The CDR3 is CASSLEIAGGTDTQYF. The DNA for the CDR3 is TGCGCCAGCAGCTTGGAGATAGCGGGGGGTACAGATACGCAGTATTTT.

The J gene is TRBJ2-1, the V gene TRBV6-5; maybe TRBD2 (6 bases). This CDR3 comprises 13 residues. Germline V gives CDR1 MNHEY, CDR2 SVGAGI. The V gene lost 7 bases and the J gene lost 3 bases, with 10 bases spanning the gap. The CDR3 DNA reads TGTGCCAGCACCGGGGGTAACTACAATGAGCAGTTCTTC. Its translation is CASTGGNYNEQFF.

The chain has TRBV7-6 and TRBJ2-1, with TRBD2 matching over 10 bases. The CDR3 runs to 16 residues. Per germline, CDR1 SGHVS and CDR2 FNYEAQ. The V gene end was trimmed by 5 bases and the J gene end by 4 bases; junction bases not matched to a gene: 8. CDR3 amino acids: CASSISGGQGYNEQFF. CDR3 in DNA: TGTGCCAGCAGCATTAGCGGGGGGCAGGGTTACAATGAGCAGTTCTTC.

The V and J genes are TRBV19 and TRBJ2-1; 7 nucleotides agree with TRBD1. Germline V gives CDR1 LNHDA, CDR2 SQIVND (reference sequence). The V and J ends lost 3 bases and 5 bases, in that order; junction bases with no gene match: 10. The CDR3 sequence is 16 residues long. CDR3 protein: CASSIPPGQVDNEQFF. The CDR3 DNA reads TGTGCCAGTAGTATTCCCCCCGGACAGGTGGACAATGAGCAGTTCTTC.

The rearrangement links TRBV15 to TRBJ2-7; D is possibly TRBD2 (5 bases). Germline V gene lookup returns CDR1 LNHNV and CDR2 YYDKDF (reference sequence). This CDR3 comprises 15 residues. Between the trimmed V and J ends, which lost 0 bases and 0 bases, there was a span of 9 bases. CDR3 sequence reads: CATSRDPGISYEQYF. CDR3 coding DNA: TGTGCCACCAGCAGAGATCCGGGAATCTCCTACGAGCAGTACTTC.

This clone has more than one count but fewer than ten. The rearrangement links TRBV7-2 to TRBJ1-5; D is perhaps TRBD1 (6 bases). Germline CDR1 is SGHTA and CDR2 is FQGNSA. Trimming shortened V by 6 bases and J by 12 bases, and 18 bases separated the two germline ends. The CDR3 extends over 13 amino acids. CDR3 nucleotide sequence: TGTGCCAGCAGTCAGGGGTCCGACCGGGACCAGCATTTT. Protein: CASSQGSDRDQHF.

This clone was observed once. CDR3 bases: TGTGCCAGCAGCTTTAGCGGGGGCCCGTCCACAGATACGCAGTATTTT. It is translated as CASSFSGGPSTDTQYF. This rearrangement joins TRBV7-2 to TRBJ2-3; 9 bases match TRBD2. The CDR3 runs 16 residues. With V trimmed by 3 bases and J by 2 bases, 6 bases remained unmatched. CDR1 and CDR2 from the germline V gene are SGHTA and FQGNSA.

This chain connects TRBV24-1 to TRBJ2-1; 7 bases map to TRBD1. The junction had 4 bases not matched to a gene; V was cut back by 3 bases and J by 0 bases. The germline V gene encodes CDR1 KGHDR and CDR2 SFDVKD. The CDR3 consists of 16 residues. The CDR3 spells CATSDVDRVSYNEQFF. CDR3 sequence (DNA): TGTGCCACCAGTGATGTAGACAGGGTCTCCTACAATGAGCAGTTCTTC.

The chain uses TRBV20-1 and TRBJ2-7; 9 bases map to TRBD1. The germline gives CDR1 DFQATT, CDR2 SNEGSKA (reference sequence). The V and J ends lost 3 bases and 5 bases, in that order; junction bases with no gene match: 8. CDR3 length equals 14 residues. CDR3 coding DNA: TGCAGTGCTAGTAGGACAGGGGCATGGGACGAGCAGTACTTC. Protein product: CSASRTGAWDEQYF.

The chain combines TRBV10-2 with TRBJ2-2; TRBD2 aligns across 7 bases. This CDR3 spans 14 amino acids. Germline V gene data show CDR1 as WSHSY and CDR2 as SAAADI. With 6 bases clipped from V and 4 bases from J, the junction kept 5 bases outside the gene matches. The CDR3 nucleotides are TGCGCCAGCAGGGCTAGCGGCGGCACCGGGGAGCTGTTTTTT. Translation gives CASRASGGTGELFF.

The chain recombines TRBV4-1 with TRBJ2-5; 13 positions agree with TRBD2. Germline lookup yields CDR1 MGHRA and CDR2 YSYEKL. CDR3 size: 19 residues. V was clipped by 1 base and J by 2 bases; unmatched bases: 10. CDR3 region: CASSQGFSGTSGIQETQYF. CDR3 DNA: TGCGCCAGCAGCCAAGGCTTTTCCGGGACTAGCGGGATTCAAGAGACCCAGTACTTC.

The chain combines TRBV27 with TRBJ1-6, with TRBD1 identical over 7 bases. This CDR3 comprises 14 residues. CDR1 MNHEY and CDR2 SMNVEV come from the germline V gene (reference sequence). The V and J ends lost 2 bases and 9 bases, in that order; junction bases with no gene match: 4. The CDR3 DNA reads TGTGCCAGCAGTTTAATGCAGGGGGGTTCACCCCTCCACTTT. Protein: CASSLMQGGSPLHF.

This clone was picked up one time. The V gene is TRBV7-3, the J gene TRBJ1-1; D is perhaps TRBD1 (5 bases). The CDR3 length is 15 residues. Trimming took off 5 bases at V and 8 bases at J, with 21 bases between the two ends. Germline V gene sequence: CDR1 SGHTA, CDR2 FQGTGA. The CDR3, as DNA: TGTGCCAGCAGCCCAGGACGGGGGACCCCCGGGGAAGCTTTCTTT. Translated, it gives CASSPGRGTPGEAFF.